This T cell receptor beta chain was sequenced during a study of blood T cell repertoires in COVID-19. Whole-study context: Nucleic acid was either cDNA or gDNA, and it came from T cells, B-cell-depleted T cells, or PBMCs.

Generated by immunoSEQ multiplex PCR, the TCRdb table keeps only in-frame clones and is missing some. The sample comprises about 15,000 clones, roughly 79% of which are singletons, and roughly 15% rests with the top ten. The TCR comes from a man between 60 and 70 years old with acute or convalescent COVID-19. The sequenced material came from peripheral blood.

The CDR3 protein is CASSPTGNSNQPQHF. The CDR3 region has the DNA TGCGCCAGCAGCCCCACAGGAAATAGCAATCAGCCCCAGCATTTT. The chain is built from TRBV5-1 and TRBJ1-5; tentatively, D is TRBD1 (5 bases). CDR3 size: 15 residues. Germline V gene data show CDR1 as SGHRS and CDR2 as YFSETQ. V lost 4 bases and J 0 bases, leaving 11 bases between the germline ends.